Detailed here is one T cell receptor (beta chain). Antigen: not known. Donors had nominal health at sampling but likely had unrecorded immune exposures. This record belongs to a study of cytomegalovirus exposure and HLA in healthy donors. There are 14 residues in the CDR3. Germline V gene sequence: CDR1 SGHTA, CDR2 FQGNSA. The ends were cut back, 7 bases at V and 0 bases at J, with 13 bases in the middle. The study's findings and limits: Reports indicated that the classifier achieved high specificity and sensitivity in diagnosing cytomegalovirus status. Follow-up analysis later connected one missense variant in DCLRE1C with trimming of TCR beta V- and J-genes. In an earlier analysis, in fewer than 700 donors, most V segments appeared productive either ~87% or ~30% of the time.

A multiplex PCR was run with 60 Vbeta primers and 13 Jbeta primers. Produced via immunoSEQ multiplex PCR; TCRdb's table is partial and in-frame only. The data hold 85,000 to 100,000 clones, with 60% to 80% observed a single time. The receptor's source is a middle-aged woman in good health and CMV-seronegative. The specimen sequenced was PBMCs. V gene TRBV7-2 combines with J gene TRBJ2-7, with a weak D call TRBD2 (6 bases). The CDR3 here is CASTGTSSSYEQYF. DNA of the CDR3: TGTGCCAGCACCGGGACTTCAAGCTCCTACGAGCAGTACTTC.